This is a list of T cell receptor beta chains from one sample in a study of blood T cell repertoires in COVID-19. Assay: immunoSEQ multiplex PCR; the TCRdb copy retains only in-frame clones and omits some. The sample shows about 50,000 clones, more than 75% of them seen only once. Sequencing was done on a sample of peripheral blood. The receptors were gathered from a man in his forties or fifties with active or convalescent COVID-19. CDR3s include the opening cysteine and the closing phenylalanine or tryptophan. The order of the fields is V gene, D gene, J gene, clone size, CDR3 DNA, CDR3 protein. A D gene is named only where the DNA matches it firmly. Rows may omit the clone size; those that give it use once, few, many or a size class.

V: TRBV25-1; D: TRBD1; J: TRBJ1-2; size: .; DNA: TGTGCCAGCAGTGGGGACAGTTTAGCTAACTATGGCTACACCTTC; CDR3: CASSGDSLANYGYTF
V: TRBV19; D: .; J: TRBJ1-1; size: few; DNA: TGTCCCCGCCAAGGGGGGGCGGGGGGGGCAGCTTTCTTT; CDR3: CPRQGGAGGAAFF
V: TRBV30; D: .; J: TRBJ2-5; size: .; DNA: TGTGCCTGGAGTGTACGGGTGGGGGCAGAGACCCAGTACTTC; CDR3: CAWSVRVGAETQYF
V: TRBV2; D: .; J: TRBJ1-4; size: once; DNA: TGTGCCAGCAGCCAAACCGGGACTTTGGAGGAAAAACTGTTTTTT; CDR3: CASSQTGTLEEKLFF
V: TRBV9; D: .; J: TRBJ2-2; size: few; DNA: TGTGCCAGCAGCCCTCGGCCGGACTTCTCCGGGGAGCTGTTTTTT; CDR3: CASSPRPDFSGELFF
V: TRBV5-1; D: .; J: TRBJ2-2; size: .; DNA: TGCGCCAGCAGCTTGGATCGGGGGTCGACCGGGGAGCTGTTTTTT; CDR3: CASSLDRGSTGELFF
V: TRBV1; D: .; J: TRBJ2-2; size: .; DNA: TGCACCAGCAGCGAGACTAGCGGGGAGAACACCGGGGAGCTGTTTTTT; CDR3: CTSSETSGENTGELFF
V: TRBV7-8; D: .; J: TRBJ1-3; size: once; DNA: TGTGCCAGCAGCTTAGTCGGAGCGGAACTCTCTGGAAACACCATATATTTT; CDR3: CASSLVGAELSGNTIYF
V: TRBV3-1/TRBV3-2; D: TRBD2; J: TRBJ2-7; size: .; DNA: TGTGCCAGCAGCCAAGAGTTTGCGGGGGGGCGGGAGCAGTACTTC; CDR3: CASSQEFAGGREQYF
V: TRBV19; D: .; J: TRBJ1-5; size: once; DNA: TGTGCCAGTAGTAACGGACAGAATAGCAATCAGCCCCAGCATTTT; CDR3: CASSNGQNSNQPQHF
V: TRBV6-5; D: .; J: TRBJ2-4; size: .; DNA: TGTGCCAGCAGGATGACAGTGAAAAACATTCAGTACTTC; CDR3: CASRMTVKNIQYF
V: TRBV7-8; D: .; J: TRBJ2-6; size: once; DNA: TGTGCCAGCAGCTTAGGAGCCACTGGGGCCAACGTCCTGACTTTC; CDR3: CASSLGATGANVLTF
V: TRBV5-1; D: TRBD2; J: TRBJ2-3; size: .; DNA: TGCGCCAGCAGCTTGAGGCCTAGCGGGAGTGGGGATACGCAGTATTTT; CDR3: CASSLRPSGSGDTQYF
V: TRBV19; D: .; J: TRBJ2-2; size: .; DNA: TGTGCCAGTAGTATGAGGGCAGGGGCCGGGGAGCTGTTTTTT; CDR3: CASSMRAGAGELFF
V: TRBV4-1; D: TRBD2; J: TRBJ2-1; size: many; DNA: TGCGCCAGCAGCCAATCCCAACTAGCGGGGGGGCAGAATGAGCAGTTCTTC; CDR3: CASSQSQLAGGQNEQFF
V: TRBV7-2; D: TRBD2; J: TRBJ2-7; size: medium-sized; DNA: TGTGCCAGCAGCCCCCCCGGGGGGACCTACGAGCAGTACTTC; CDR3: CASSPPGGTYEQYF
V: TRBV5-1; D: TRBD2; J: TRBJ2-1; size: .; DNA: TGCGCCAGCACGAGACTAGCGGACAATGAGCAGTTCTTC; CDR3: CASTRLADNEQFF
V: TRBV13; D: TRBD1; J: TRBJ2-7; size: .; DNA: TGTGCCAGCAGCTTAAGCAGGGGGCTCTACGAGCAGTACTTC; CDR3: CASSLSRGLYEQYF
V: TRBV19; D: TRBD1; J: TRBJ1-4; size: .; DNA: TGTGCCACCCGGGACAGGGCTTTGGCGTCTAATGAAAAACTGTTTTTT; CDR3: CATRDRALASNEKLFF
V: TRBV19; D: TRBD1; J: TRBJ2-2; size: .; DNA: TGTGCCAGTAGTACTCATCGGACAGGGCGTGCCGGGGAGCTGTTTTTT; CDR3: CASSTHRTGRAGELFF
V: TRBV5-1; D: TRBD1; J: TRBJ2-3; size: .; DNA: TGCGCCAGCAGCCCGACAGGGGGCACAGATACGCAGTATTTT; CDR3: CASSPTGGTDTQYF
V: TRBV10-3; D: TRBD2; J: TRBJ2-3; size: .; DNA: TGTGCCATCTCATCTAAATACGACCTCGAGACTAGCGGGAGATCCACAGATACGCAGTATTTT; CDR3: CAISSKYDLETSGRSTDTQYF
V: TRBV28; D: .; J: TRBJ2-6; size: .; DNA: TGTGCCAGCAGTTTGATGTTTGCTCCCGCGGGGGCCAACGTCCTGACTTTC; CDR3: CASSLMFAPAGANVLTF
V: TRBV7-2; D: TRBD1; J: TRBJ2-2; size: few; DNA: TGTGCCAGCACACGGGACAGGGGGGTGGGGAACACCGGGGAGCTGTTTTTT; CDR3: CASTRDRGVGNTGELFF
V: TRBV5-1; D: .; J: TRBJ1-2; size: .; DNA: TGCGCCAGCAGCTTGGCGGACGGGGGTGGCTATGGCTACACCTTC; CDR3: CASSLADGGGYGYTF
V: TRBV15; D: .; J: TRBJ1-3; size: few; DNA: TGTGCCACCTCGGAGACCGTACGACGCACCATATATTTT; CDR3: CATSETVRRTIYF
V: TRBV13; D: TRBD1; J: TRBJ1-2; size: .; DNA: TGTGCCAGCAGCCGCGGGACAGACTATGGCTACACCTTC; CDR3: CASSRGTDYGYTF
V: TRBV7-9; D: .; J: TRBJ2-3; size: few; DNA: TGTGCCAGCAGCCCCCCAGGTGGAGGTACGCAGTATTTT; CDR3: CASSPPGGGTQYF
V: TRBV19; D: TRBD1; J: TRBJ1-5; size: .; DNA: TGTGCCAGTAGTGGCGGGACAGCCTATACAGTGGTCAATCAGCCCCAGCATTTT; CDR3: CASSGGTAYTVVNQPQHF
V: TRBV29-1; D: TRBD1; J: TRBJ1-1; size: .; DNA: TGCAGCGCGGGGACAGGCGGGAACACTGAAGCTTTCTTT; CDR3: CSAGTGGNTEAFF
V: TRBV4-2; D: .; J: TRBJ1-2; size: .; DNA: TGTGCCAGCAGCCCCCGGGGGGACTATGGCTACACCTTC; CDR3: CASSPRGDYGYTF
V: TRBV29-1; D: .; J: TRBJ2-7; size: few; DNA: TGCAGCGTTAGGAGAGTAGGGGACGAGCAGTACTTC; CDR3: CSVRRVGDEQYF
V: TRBV19; D: .; J: TRBJ1-6; size: .; DNA: TGTGCCAGTAGGGACAGAGGCTCCTATAATTCACCCCTCCACTTT; CDR3: CASRDRGSYNSPLHF
V: TRBV13; D: TRBD2; J: TRBJ2-3; size: few; DNA: TGTGCCAGCAGCTCGACGGCTAGCGGGAGCACAGATACGCAGTATTTT; CDR3: CASSSTASGSTDTQYF
V: TRBV30; D: TRBD2; J: TRBJ2-1; size: once; DNA: TGTGCCTGGGACATGGCGGGAGGGCCTCCCTGGCAGTTCTTC; CDR3: CAWDMAGGPPWQFF
V: TRBV7-9; D: .; J: TRBJ2-6; size: .; DNA: TGTGCCAGCAGCCCACCTAGCTCTGGGGCCAACGTCCTGACTTTC; CDR3: CASSPPSSGANVLTF
V: TRBV7-9; D: .; J: TRBJ1-2; size: .; DNA: TGTGCCAGCAGCTTAGCGCTAAGCGGTGGCTACACCTTC; CDR3: CASSLALSGGYTF